The text below deals with one T cell receptor beta chain. Antigen unknown. Naive CD8 cells were CD45RO-negative, positively selected for CCR7, excluding terminally differentiated effector memory CD45RA+ cells. The donors, all of them Caucasian adults, lived in Nashville, Tennessee. The sample originates from a study of shared clonotypes between healthy human individuals. The study's findings and limits: Relative to clonotypes present in all four donors, those not shared had lower generation probabilities. Only blood was sampled, and tissue TCR repertoires likely differ from blood ones. Researchers found naive subsets generally carried larger estimated richness than memory subsets.

The CDR3 runs 15 residues. The germline CDR1 and CDR2 sequences are MGHDK and SYGVNS. Trimming shortened V by 7 bases and J by 6 bases, and 21 bases separated the two germline ends. Here immunoSEQ multiplex PCR was the method, and the copy in TCRdb shows in-frame clones only, minus some. The repertoire has about 820,000 clones, 92% of them found once; the top ten carry about 25%. The sequencing input was naive CD8+ T cells sorted from blood. The chain uses TRBV25-1 and TRBJ1-2, with a possible D match to TRBD1 (6 bases). The sequence was collected from a man aged 25 to 40 in good health. CDR3 sequence reads: CASKGGWGSPNGYTF. In nucleotides, the CDR3 is TGTGCCAGCAAGGGGGGATGGGGAAGCCCAAATGGCTACACCTTC.